This entry lists 10 T cell receptor beta chains sequenced from one sample in a study of patients and donors after allogeneic stem cell transplantation. TCRdb reprocessed the RT-PCR reads via MiXCR and lists one record per CDR3 protein. The top ten clones hold roughly 30% of a sample with approximately 98,000 distinct CDR3 sequences, approximately 40% of them seen once. The sample taken for sequencing was blood, either unsorted or a sorted T cell fraction (not recorded which). The origin of the receptors is a human donor who was either an allogeneic HSCT recipient or a stem cell or donor lymphocyte infusion donor (not recorded which). It is not recorded whose cells these are; they may come from a transplant donor.

This sequence joins TRBV20-1 and TRBJ1-1; D perhaps matches TRBD1 (6 bases). V lost 6 bases and J lost 4, with 15 bases in between. The CDR3 is 13 amino acids. Germline V gene sequence: CDR1 DFQATT, CDR2 SNEGSKA (reference sequence). The CDR3 DNA reads TGCAGTGCCCCCAACGGGGGGGCCACTGAAGCTTTCTTT. It yields the protein CSAPNGGATEAFF.

The chain has TRBV18 and TRBJ1-5; D ambiguous. Between the trimmed V and J ends, which lost 2 bases and 7 bases, there was a span of 12 bases. Germline lookup yields CDR1 KGHSH and CDR2 LQKENI. CDR3 length equals 14 residues. The CDR3 loop is CASSPGRLGQPQHF. The CDR3 DNA sequence: TGTGCCAGCTCACCAGGGAGGCTAGGGCAGCCCCAGCATTTT.

The V call is TRBV18, the J call TRBJ2-3; 11 nucleotides line up with TRBD2. The germline CDR1 and CDR2 sequences are KGHSH and LQKENI. The J segment lost 5 bases and the V segment lost 4 bases, leaving 5 bases of the junction unmatched. This CDR3 has 15 residues. CDR3 loop: CASSQLAGGGDTQYF. The DNA for the CDR3 is TGTGCCAGCTCACAGCTAGCGGGAGGTGGAGATACGCAGTATTTT.

The CDR3 reads CASSFTGLDRYSNQPQHF. In DNA, the CDR3 is TGTGCCAGCAGCTTTACAGGGCTGGACCGCTATAGCAATCAGCCCCAGCATTTT. The chain recombines TRBV7-2 with TRBJ1-5, with a weak D call TRBD1 (6 bases). V gave up 3 bases and J gave up 0 bases, with 18 bases separating them. Germline V gene lookup returns CDR1 SGHTA and CDR2 FQGNSA. The CDR3 loop spans 18 amino acids.

This chain connects TRBV12-3 or TRBV12-4 to TRBJ2-3; D might be TRBD2 (6 bases). The CDR3 covers 15 residues. The V end lost 6 bases, the J end lost 5 bases, and 18 bases lay between the germline ends. The CDR3 DNA reads as TGTGCCAGCAGCCGGGGGATCTATAAGGGAGATACGCAGTATTTT. Amino acid sequence: CASSRGIYKGDTQYF.

This clonotype came up a few times. The chain is built from TRBV20-1 and TRBJ1-1, with no clear D. V shed 6 bases and J shed 0 bases, with 11 bases lying between them. Per germline, CDR1 DFQATT and CDR2 SNEGSKA (reference sequence). There are 13 residues in the CDR3. The CDR3 nucleotides are TGCAGTGCCCTTGGACGGTTGAACACTGAAGCTTTCTTT. Protein sequence: CSALGRLNTEAFF.

The chain employs TRBV12-3 or TRBV12-4 and TRBJ2-1, with D perhaps assigned TRBD1 or TRBD2 (6 bases each). With 6 bases removed from V and 6 bases from J, the gap between germline ends came to 30 bases. This CDR3 spans 19 amino acids. CDR3 in amino acids: CASSSRGRDSLKGGNEQFF. The CDR3 nucleotides are TGTGCCAGCAGCTCCCGGGGGCGGGACTCTCTTAAGGGGGGCAATGAGCAGTTCTTC.

In its sample, this clonotype was seen a few times. The gene calls are TRBV12-3 or TRBV12-4 and TRBJ2-4, with D perhaps TRBD2 (6 bases). This CDR3 region has 15 residues. V shed 8 bases and J shed 2 bases, with 16 bases lying between them. CDR3 protein: CASQSLGGTKNIQYF. Here the CDR3 DNA reads TGTGCCAGCCAATCCCTCGGGGGAACCAAAAACATTCAGTACTTC.

This rearrangement joins TRBV27 to TRBJ2-3; D uncertain. The V end lost 4 bases, the J end lost 0 bases, and 8 bases lay between the germline ends. The CDR3 has 14 residues. Germline V gives CDR1 MNHEY, CDR2 SMNVEV (reference sequence). The chain's CDR3 is CASSSLRSTDTQYF. The CDR3 bases are TGTGCCAGCAGTTCCCTTCGGAGCACAGATACGCAGTATTTT.

The genes are TRBV27 and TRBJ2-7; 15 bases match TRBD2. The CDR3 extends over 17 amino acids. The ends lost 5 bases at V and 5 bases at J; junction bases unmatched: 10. Germline-derived CDR1 and CDR2 are MNHEY and SMNVEV (reference sequence). The CDR3 coding sequence is TGTGCCAGCAGTGTTCCGGGACTAGCGGGAGGAGCCCACGAGCAGTACTTC. Amino acid sequence: CASSVPGLAGGAHEQYF.